The next 8 T cell receptor beta chains were all read from a single sample in a study of a mutant IDH1 vaccine in newly diagnosed glioma. Sequencing was performed with immunoSEQ multiplex PCR; in TCRdb, only in-frame clones are kept and a portion is missing. Of 65,000 or so clones in the sample, about 85% are singletons; the top ten hold about 4%. The antigens of these receptors remain unknown. Time point of the sample: week 23, last vaccination. Topical imiquimod accompanied each vaccine dose, which consisted of 300 ug of mutant IDH1 20-mer peptide. Sample: PBMCs, taken from a glioma patient whose treatment included an IDH1 peptide vaccine. The source is a man aged 30-40 years with glioma.

V is TRBV10-3 and J is TRBJ2-1; 7 positions agree with TRBD2. Germline V CDR1 and CDR2: ENHRY, SYGVKD. This CDR3 is built from 15 residues. J lost 8 bases, V lost 10 bases, and 17 bases had no gene match. CDR3 region: CATSGSGAIPHEQFF. The CDR3, as DNA: TGTGCCACCTCAGGCAGCGGGGCGATCCCCCATGAGCAGTTCTTC.

This clone has only one observation. The V call is TRBV29-1, the J call TRBJ1-2, with 7 bases lining up with TRBD1. Unmatched junction bases numbered 7, after V lost 1 base and J lost 5 bases. This CDR3 spans 14 amino acids. The germline V gene has CDR1 SQVTM and CDR2 ANQGSEA. The CDR3 loop reads CSVEGLGQVYGYTF. Written as DNA, the CDR3 is TGCAGCGTTGAAGGACTTGGACAGGTTTATGGCTACACCTTC.

The CDR3 DNA is TGTGCCAGTAGTCCTACGGGGGGGTATGGCTACACCTTC. Translating gives CASSPTGGYGYTF. The gene calls are TRBV19 and TRBJ1-2, with D possibly being TRBD1 (5 bases). Trimming shortened V by 5 bases and J by 5 bases, and 12 bases separated the two germline ends. The germline CDR1 and CDR2 sequences are LNHDA and SQIVND (reference sequence). The CDR3 contains 13 residues.

The chain is built from TRBV12-5 and TRBJ1-1, with D uncertain. The V end was cut by 7 bases, the J end by 0 bases, with 18 bases between. Germline V gives CDR1 LGHNT, CDR2 FRNRAP. This CDR3 is built from 16 residues. CDR3 region: CASANVLKGVNTEAFF. For the CDR3, the DNA is TGTGCTAGTGCCAACGTCTTAAAGGGAGTGAACACTGAAGCTTTCTTT.

The chain joins TRBV19 to TRBJ2-3, with D uncertain. CDR1 and CDR2 from the germline V gene are LNHDA and SQIVND (reference sequence). V lost 7 bases, J lost 5 bases, and 13 bases lay in between. The CDR3 has 13 residues. The CDR3 reads CASTPRAQDTQYF. CDR3 coding DNA: TGTGCCAGTACCCCCCGGGCACAAGATACGCAGTATTTT. The full variable domain, in which reference TRBV19 and TRBJ2-3 provide the parts outside the CDR3, is DGGITQSPKYLFRKEGQNVTLSCEQNLNHDAMYWYRQDPGQGLRLIYYSQIVNDFQKGDIAEGYSVSREKKESFPLTVTSAQKNPTAFYLCASTPRAQDTQYFGPGTRLTVL.

This clone was counted once. The J gene is TRBJ1-2, the V gene TRBV27, with 7 positions matching TRBD1. The CDR3 sequence is 14 residues long. CDR1 and CDR2 from the germline V gene are MNHEY and SMNVEV (reference sequence). The V and J ends lost 5 bases and 3 bases, in that order; junction bases with no gene match: 6. The CDR3 bases are TGTGCCAGCAGTCAGACAGGGCTCCACTATGGCTACACCTTC. Translation: CASSQTGLHYGYTF.

The chain employs TRBV9 and TRBJ1-5, with D uncertain. The V and J ends lost 2 bases and 0 bases respectively, with 6 bases between them. The CDR3 extends over 14 amino acids. In germline, CDR1 is SGDLS, CDR2 YYNGEE. For the CDR3, the DNA is TGTGCCAGCAGCGTTTGGGCTAGCAATCAGCCCCAGCATTTT. Translated: CASSVWASNQPQHF.

V usage is TRBV29-1 and J usage is TRBJ2-1, with TRBD2 matching 7 bases. The CDR3 loop spans 15 amino acids. V trimming: 5 bases; J trimming: 8 bases; junction bases outside the gene matches: 15. Germline V gene lookup returns CDR1 SQVTM and CDR2 ANQGSEA. The CDR3 spells CSVIPGTTIAHEQFF. The DNA of the CDR3 is TGCAGCGTTATACCCGGGACTACCATTGCGCATGAGCAGTTCTTC.